This T cell receptor (beta chain) was recovered during a study of T cell repertoires in cytomegalovirus infection. Findings and caveats of the study: CMV-specific TCR beta clonotypes restricted by HLA-C were the ones dominating the ex vivo response.

TCRdb passed the reads through MiXCR, listing each CDR3 protein once. In the table there are roughly 860,000 distinct CDR3 sequences, less than 35% of which are singletons. The CDR3 has 15 amino acids. CDR1 is MNHEY, CDR2 SMNVEV, per germline (reference sequence). The V gene lost 2 bases and the J gene lost 1 base, with 12 bases spanning the gap. A word on this clonotype: No antigen is known for it.

The chain combines TRBV27 with TRBJ2-7; D gene unclear. This clonotype was sampled from a human donor in good health (CMV status not recorded). Some clones in this sample may be carry-over from other donors' samples. This specimen was cultured CD8+ T cells from PBMCs, taken from culture after CMV antigen stimulation. The CDR3 protein is CASSLGEDRSYEQYF. The CDR3 DNA reads as TGTGCCAGCAGTTTAGGAGAGGATAGGTCCTACGAGCAGTACTTC.